This TCR beta chain was captured by sequencing in a study of vaccination and CD4 T cells after COVID-19. Across the study: The convalescent population consisted of six males and four females, two of whom were of Hispanic ethnicity. Overlapping peptides covering the spike proteins of SARS-CoV-2, HCoV-NL63, HCoV-OC43 and HCoV-229E were added to stimulate cells.

Concerning this clonotype: Its cognate antigen is unknown.

The V gene's germline CDR1 is KGHDR and CDR2 SFDVKD. The CDR3 contains 15 residues. Trimming removed 7 bases at V and 6 bases at J, with 19 bases between. Treatment given: roughly 10-day PBMC culture with coronavirus spike peptide pools or control peptides (ViraFEST assay). ViraFEST enlarged antigen-specific T cell populations with peptide pools and afterwards sequenced TCRs. The authors isolated CD4+ T cells by negative selection after more than nine days of culture. Cultured CD4+ T-cell DNA underwent Oncomine TCR Beta short-read sequencing. Using its own MiXCR run on the PCR reads, TCRdb lists one record per CDR3 protein. Here the sample spans some 25,000 distinct CDR3 sequences, 45% to 50% being singletons.

The chain links TRBV24-1 to TRBJ2-3, with D possibly called TRBD1 or TRBD2 (6 bases each). The origin of this receptor is a human donor who had recovered from COVID-19. Sequencing was carried out using CD4+ T cells from blood, cultured in vitro. The chain's CDR3 is CATSPPGALGDTQYF. CDR3 coding DNA: TGTGCCACCAGCCCTCCGGGGGCGCTGGGGGATACGCAGTATTTT.